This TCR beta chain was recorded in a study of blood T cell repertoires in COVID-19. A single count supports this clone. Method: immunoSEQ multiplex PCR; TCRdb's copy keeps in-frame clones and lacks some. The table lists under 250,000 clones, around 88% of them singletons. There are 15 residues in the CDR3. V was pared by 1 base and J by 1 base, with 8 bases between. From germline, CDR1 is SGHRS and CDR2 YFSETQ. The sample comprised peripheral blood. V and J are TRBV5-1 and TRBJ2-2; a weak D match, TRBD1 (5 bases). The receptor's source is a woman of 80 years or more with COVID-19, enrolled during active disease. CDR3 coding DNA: TGCGCCAGCAGCTTGAACACAGGGAACACCGGGGAGCTGTTTTTT. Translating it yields CASSLNTGNTGELFF. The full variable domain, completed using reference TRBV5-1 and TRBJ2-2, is KAGVTQTPRYLIKTRGQQVTLSCSPISGHRSVSWYQQTPGQGLQFLFEYFSETQRNKGNFPGRFSGRQFSNSRSEMNVSTLELGDSALYLCASSLNTGNTGELFFGEGSRLTVL.